This T cell receptor beta chain was obtained from a study of naive and memory T cell subsets. The study's findings and limits: Clonotypes here are unpaired alpha or beta chain sequences. Naive repertoires, especially CD8, held a few larger clonotypes, possibly memory cells re-expressing CD45RA.

This clonotype was counted only a few times. The antigen is unknown. Four subsets defined by CD45RA and CD27 were sorted after CD3, CD4, CD8 and live/dead staining. The beta constant-region primer was an equimolar mix of two oligonucleotides covering TRBC1 and TRBC2. Ligated cDNA was amplified by four rounds of PCR with nested alpha and beta constant-region primers and SP2. Using its own MiXCR run on the UMI-ligation and nested PCR reads, TCRdb lists one record per CDR3 protein. Of approximately 90,000 distinct CDR3 sequences listed, over 9% are singletons. This receptor was identified in a human donor in good health. Sequenced sample: naive CD4+ T cells from blood.

The CDR3 nucleotides are TGCGCCAGCAGATCGGCCCCCACAGCAAATGAGCAGTTCTTC. This encodes CASRSAPTANEQFF. V gene TRBV5-1 combines with J gene TRBJ2-1; D remains ambiguous. V lost 5 bases, J lost 7 bases, and 16 bases lay in between. Germline CDR1 is SGHRS and CDR2 is YFSETQ. This CDR3 has 14 residues.